These T cell receptor beta chains were read from a single sample in a study of blood T cell dynamics during melanoma immunotherapy. Clones were read by immunoSEQ multiplex PCR, and TCRdb kept only the in-frame ones, dropping some. The sample lists 12,000 or so clones; around nine tenths were seen once. Sample: blood, taken from a patient treated with checkpoint blockade. These receptors originate from a human donor with melanoma. Both conserved end residues are part of each CDR3. A D gene is named only where the DNA matches it firmly. Clone size is stated in some rows and not others, as once, few, many or a class when expanded.

V gene	CDR3 length	J gene	D gene	clone size	CDR3 protein	CDR3 DNA
TRBV7-3	13	TRBJ1-1	-	-	CASSFNRDTEAFF	TGTGCCAGCAGTTTCAACCGCGACACTGAAGCTTTCTTT
TRBV12-5	15	TRBJ2-7	TRBD1	-	CASGPEDRGSNEQYF	TGTGCTAGTGGACCCGAGGACAGGGGGTCGAACGAGCAGTACTTC
TRBV5-4	16	TRBJ1-3	-	once	CASSSSSRGGGNTIYF	TGTGCCAGCAGTTCATCGAGCAGGGGAGGTGGAAACACCATATATTTT
TRBV5-8	15	TRBJ2-7	-	-	CASSFPGGHSYEQYF	TGTGCCAGCAGCTTTCCGGGCGGGCACTCCTACGAGCAGTACTTC
TRBV5-4	12	TRBJ1-1	-	few	CASSARVTEAFF	TGTGCCAGCAGCGCCAGGGTAACTGAAGCTTTCTTT
TRBV29-1	13	TRBJ1-2	-	-	CSVATGGGYGYTF	TGCAGCGTTGCGACGGGTGGGGGCTATGGCTACACCTTC
TRBV27	17	TRBJ1-1	-	-	CASSLKTAPQMNTEAFF	TGTGCCAGCAGTTTAAAGACAGCCCCTCAAATGAACACTGAAGCTTTCTTT
TRBV6-5	14	TRBJ2-3	-	-	CASSYLAGADTQYF	TGTGCCAGCAGTTACCTAGCAGGAGCAGATACGCAGTATTTT
TRBV7-9	16	TRBJ2-1	-	-	CASSDRTQSSYNEQFF	TGTGCCAGCAGCGACCGGACTCAAAGCTCCTACAATGAGCAGTTCTTC
TRBV2	16	TRBJ2-1	TRBD2	once	CASRGLAGESYNEQFF	TGTGCCAGCAGAGGCTTAGCGGGAGAGTCCTACAATGAGCAGTTCTTC
TRBV11-1	15	TRBJ2-6	-	-	CASSLGTTGANVLTF	TGTGCCAGCAGCTTAGGGACAACTGGGGCCAACGTCCTGACTTTC
TRBV4-3	14	TRBJ2-5	-	once	CASSQDTGAGTQYF	TGCGCCAGCAGCCAAGATACTGGCGCGGGGACCCAGTACTTC
TRBV6-4	13	TRBJ2-3	-	once	CASSVGTTDTQYF	TGTGCCAGCAGTGTCGGGACTACAGATACGCAGTATTTT
TRBV11-2	14	TRBJ2-7	TRBD1	-	CASSPWTGGHEQYF	TGTGCCAGCAGCCCTTGGACAGGGGGCCACGAGCAGTACTTC
TRBV5-1	14	TRBJ1-5	-	-	CASSLGGNGQPQHF	TGCGCCAGCAGCTTGGGGGGGAACGGTCAGCCCCAGCATTTT
TRBV5-1	17	TRBJ2-2	-	-	CASSFQAGPSTSGELFF	TGCGCCAGCAGCTTTCAGGCAGGACCCTCGACGAGCGGGGAGCTGTTTTTT
TRBV9	13	TRBJ1-1	-	once	CASSRRAHTEAFF	TGTGCCAGCAGCCGGCGGGCTCACACTGAAGCTTTCTTT
TRBV19	13	TRBJ1-2	-	-	CASSVQASYGYTF	TGTGCCAGTAGTGTCCAGGCGAGCTATGGCTACACCTTC
TRBV2	15	TRBJ2-3	-	-	CASSEQGTFTDTQYF	TGTGCCAGCAGTGAACAGGGGACTTTCACAGATACGCAGTATTTT
TRBV19	13	TRBJ1-6	-	few	CASSITRNSPLHF	TGTGCCAGTAGTATAACTAGGAATTCACCCCTCCACTTT
TRBV11-2	14	TRBJ1-1	-	-	CASSSPGGPKGAFF	TGTGCCAGCAGCTCCCCCGGAGGGCCAAAGGGAGCTTTCTTT
TRBV6-1	14	TRBJ1-5	-	once	CASSSTAGNQPQHF	TGTGCCAGCAGTTCTACAGCGGGCAATCAGCCCCAGCATTTT
TRBV5-1	14	TRBJ1-1	TRBD1	-	CASSLTGGFTEAFF	TGCGCCAGCAGCTTGACAGGGGGCTTTACTGAAGCTTTCTTT
TRBV7-9	15	TRBJ1-1	-	-	CASSLVMAMNTEAFF	TGTGCCAGCAGCTTAGTTATGGCAATGAACACTGAAGCTTTCTTT
TRBV14	14	TRBJ2-1	TRBD1	-	CASSLRDRYNEQFF	TGTGCCAGCAGCCTCCGGGACAGATACAATGAGCAGTTCTTC
TRBV5-1	15	TRBJ2-3	TRBD2	-	CASSLGGGVTDTQYF	TGCGCCAGCAGCTTGGGTGGGGGGGTAACAGATACGCAGTATTTT
TRBV4-3	14	TRBJ1-2	-	-	CASSQDPRGSGYTF	TGCGCCAGCAGCCAAGATCCCAGGGGCTCGGGCTACACCTTC
TRBV6-1	14	TRBJ2-7	TRBD2	-	CASSESGNLYEQYF	TGTGCCAGCAGTGAAAGCGGGAACCTTTACGAGCAGTACTTC
TRBV5-7	12	TRBJ2-7	-	-	CASSLLTGEQYF	TGTGCCAGCAGCTTGTTAACAGGCGAGCAGTACTTC
TRBV6-8	13	TRBJ1-2	TRBD1	-	CASTHRGEDGYTF	TGTGCCAGCACACACAGGGGGGAGGATGGCTACACCTTC
TRBV5-4	14	TRBJ1-2	-	-	CASSFLGVNYGYTF	TGTGCCAGCAGCTTTTTGGGGGTTAACTATGGCTACACCTTC
TRBV7-6	17	TRBJ1-1	TRBD1	-	CASSLGLRQGWNTEAFF	TGTGCCAGCAGCTTAGGCCTGAGACAGGGATGGAACACTGAAGCTTTCTTT
TRBV11-3	13	TRBJ2-7	TRBD2	-	CASSSTSGYEQYF	TGTGCCAGCTCTTCGACTAGCGGTTACGAGCAGTACTTC
TRBV5-8	15	TRBJ1-3	-	-	CASSPGHNSGNTIYF	TGTGCCAGCAGCCCGGGACACAATTCTGGAAACACCATATATTTT
TRBV5-4	16	TRBJ1-1	TRBD1	-	CASSLATGGGNTEAFF	TGTGCCAGCAGCTTGGCGACAGGGGGTGGGAACACTGAAGCTTTCTTT
TRBV18	17	TRBJ2-1	-	-	CASSPIVPKYSYNEQFF	TGTGCCAGCTCACCAATTGTTCCGAAATACTCCTACAATGAGCAGTTCTTC
TRBV5-1	14	TRBJ2-6	-	-	CASSWGPGANVLTF	TGCGCCAGCAGCTGGGGTCCTGGGGCCAACGTCCTGACTTTC
TRBV9	16	TRBJ2-2	-	-	CASSVDGGVNTGELFF	TGTGCCAGCAGCGTAGATGGCGGGGTGAACACCGGGGAGCTGTTTTTT
TRBV2	14	TRBJ2-7	-	once	CASSERFEAYEQYF	TGTGCCAGCAGTGAGAGGTTCGAAGCCTACGAGCAGTACTTC
TRBV18	16	TRBJ1-1	-	-	CASSPDHGTPNTEAFF	TGTGCCAGCTCACCAGACCACGGGACACCTAACACTGAAGCTTTCTTT